Shown below are 27 T cell receptor beta chains from a single sample sequenced in a study of T cell repertoires in cytomegalovirus infection. No antigen is known for these receptors. TCRdb re-called the reads through MiXCR, storing one row per CDR3 protein. The sample consists of fewer than 1,000,000 distinct CDR3 sequences, 25% to 40% of them appearing once. This sample comprised cultured CD8+ T cells from PBMCs, obtained from culture after CMV antigen stimulation. The receptor source for this set is a human donor in good health (CMV status not recorded). Some clones in this sample may be carry-over from other donors' samples.

This chain uses TRBV4-1 with TRBJ1-4, with a possible D match to TRBD1 (5 bases). V was shortened by 0 bases and J by 0 bases, with 11 bases between the two germline ends. Germline V CDR1 and CDR2: MGHRA, YSYEKL. The CDR3 has 17 residues. DNA for the CDR3: TGCGCCAGCAGCCAAGATGAAGGGACCACAACTAATGAAAAACTGTTTTTT. Amino acid sequence: CASSQDEGTTTNEKLFF.

J is TRBJ1-4 and V is TRBV12-3 or TRBV12-4; 8 nucleotides align to TRBD1. This CDR3 is built from 15 residues. Trimming at V came to 6 bases and at J to 1 base, leaving 4 bases not matched to a gene. CDR3 sequence (DNA): TGTGCCAGCAGCCCCGGACAGGGAACTAATGAAAAACTGTTTTTT. Its translation: CASSPGQGTNEKLFF.

In DNA, the CDR3 is TGCGCCAGCAGCCACGAGGGAGGGGACATAGTGAACACCGGGGAGCTGTTTTTT. It is translated as CASSHEGGDIVNTGELFF. The chain employs TRBV4-1 and TRBJ2-2; D possibly corresponds to TRBD2 (7 bases). The CDR3 has 18 residues. Germline V gene lookup returns CDR1 MGHRA and CDR2 YSYEKL. V was shortened by 3 bases and J by 1 base, with 18 bases between the two germline ends.

The CDR3 sequence is CASSIKRGGGYEQYF. Here the CDR3 DNA reads TGTGCCAGCAGCATCAAGCGGGGGGGCGGATACGAGCAGTACTTC. The V gene is TRBV7-6, the J gene TRBJ2-7; TRBD2 aligns across 10 bases. The V and J ends lost 5 bases and 4 bases, in that order; junction bases with no gene match: 8. CDR3 size: 15 residues. Germline CDR1 reads SGHVS; CDR2 reads FNYEAQ.

This chain joins TRBV19 and TRBJ1-1, with 7 positions matching TRBD1. The ends lost 10 bases at V and 4 bases at J; junction bases unmatched: 15. The germline V gene encodes CDR1 LNHDA and CDR2 SQIVND (reference sequence). CDR3 length: 15 amino acids. CDR3 in amino acids: CATVRRGGLGTEAFF. The CDR3 DNA reads TGTGCCACCGTCCGTCGAGGGGGCCTCGGCACTGAAGCTTTCTTT.

The table lists this clonotype with a few counts. This rearrangement joins TRBV12-3 or TRBV12-4 to TRBJ2-7, with 10 positions matching TRBD1. The CDR3 loop spans 15 amino acids. V shed 6 bases and J 2 bases; nucleotides not matched to a gene: 7. CDR3 sequence reads: CASSLGDRGTYEQYV. The CDR3 nucleotides read TGTGCCAGCAGCCTAGGGGACAGGGGAACCTACGAGCAGTACGTC.

This clonotype was seen a handful of times. This sequence joins TRBV7-7 and TRBJ1-6; D is unclear. CDR3 length equals 16 residues. Germline assignment: CDR1 SSHAT and CDR2 FNYEAQ (reference sequence). V gave up 4 bases and J gave up 0 bases, with 10 bases separating them. This chain's CDR3 is CASSSRTSSYNSPLHF. In nucleotides, the CDR3 is TGTGCCAGCAGCTCCCGGACCAGCTCCTATAATTCACCCCTCCACTTT.

On this clonotype itself: This may come from a read error, since a much larger clone is one base off. CDR3 amino acids: CASSSGLAGGTDTRYF. CDR3 in DNA: TGTGCCAGCAGCTCGGGACTAGCGGGGGGCACAGATACGCGGTATTTT. The J gene is TRBJ2-3, the V gene TRBV12-3 or TRBV12-4, with 15 bases fitting TRBD2. The CDR3 length is 16 residues.

This clonotype was seen many times. This sequence joins TRBV7-2 and TRBJ2-7; D unresolved. CDR1 and CDR2 from the germline V gene are SGHTA and FQGNSA. The CDR3 is 15 residues long. With 1 base removed from V and 2 bases from J, the gap between germline ends came to 12 bases. In DNA form, the CDR3 reads TGTGCCAGCAGCTTAGTAGGTCAGGTCACCTACGAGCAGTACTTC. Its protein product is CASSLVGQVTYEQYF.

The V and J genes are TRBV6-5 and TRBJ2-7; perhaps TRBD1 as D (6 bases). V lost 8 bases and J lost 6, with 17 bases in between. CDR3 size: 13 residues. The germline V gene encodes CDR1 MNHEY and CDR2 SVGAGI. CDR3 in DNA: TGTGCCAGCCGAGGGGGAGTTGAGGTCGAGCAGTACTTC. It encodes CASRGGVEVEQYF.

This clonotype was counted a few times. The rearrangement links TRBV7-9 to TRBJ1-1, with D perhaps TRBD1 (5 bases). Between the trimmed V and J ends, which lost 4 bases and 0 bases, there was a span of 12 bases. The CDR3 consists of 15 residues. From germline, CDR1 is SEHNR and CDR2 FQNEAQ (reference sequence). CDR3 coding DNA: TGTGCCAGCAGCTGGGGGGAGGGGATGAACACTGAAGCTTTCTTT. Translated, it gives CASSWGEGMNTEAFF.

This clonotype was found a few times. The chain joins TRBV19 to TRBJ2-5, with 11 nucleotides matching TRBD2. Losses at the gene ends were 4 bases for V and 5 bases for J; bases not matched to a gene: 6. Germline values: CDR1 LNHDA, CDR2 SQIVND (reference sequence). This CDR3 is built from 15 residues. The CDR3 nucleotides are TGTGCCAGTAGTAGAACCTGGACTAGCGGGGAGACCCAGTACTTC. It yields the protein CASSRTWTSGETQYF. Full variable domain (outside the CDR3, taken from reference TRBV19 and TRBJ2-5): DGGITQSPKYLFRKEGQNVTLSCEQNLNHDAMYWYRQDPGQGLRLIYYSQIVNDFQKGDIAEGYSVSREKKESFPLTVTSAQKNPTAFYLCASSRTWTSGETQYFGPGTRLLVL.

This chain connects TRBV20-1 to TRBJ2-3, with 12 bases matching TRBD2. Trimming removed 1 base from V and 6 bases from J; junction bases left unmatched: 11. CDR3 length: 17 amino acids. The germline V gene encodes CDR1 DFQATT and CDR2 SNEGSKA (reference sequence). The CDR3 region is CSARVDLAGGPLDTQYF. Written as DNA, the CDR3 is TGCAGTGCTAGAGTCGATCTAGCGGGGGGGCCTTTGGATACGCAGTATTTT.

This clonotype has more than one count but fewer than ten. Sequence at one end of the junction differs from germline and may be a read error. J is TRBJ2-5 and V is TRBV27; D may correspond to TRBD1 or TRBD2 (5 bases each). Germline V gene lookup returns CDR1 MNHEY and CDR2 SMNVEV (reference sequence). This CDR3 has 12 residues. The CDR3 is CASSLSGWDPTF. The DNA for the CDR3 is TGTGCCAGCAGTTTATCGGGGTGGGACCCAACATTC.

The rearrangement links TRBV6-1 to TRBJ2-7, with TRBD2 as a possible D gene (5 bases). This CDR3 is built from 15 residues. Trimming removed 6 bases at V and 7 bases at J, with 22 bases between. Germline V gives CDR1 MNHNS, CDR2 SASEGT. CDR3 nucleotide sequence: TGTGCCAGCAGGCCGCGATGGGAACGTTCGGGGGAGCAGTACGTC. The encoded protein is CASRPRWERSGEQYV.

This clonotype was observed a handful of times. The chain carries TRBV27 and TRBJ1-1; tentative D call: TRBD1 (6 bases). CDR1 MNHEY and CDR2 SMNVEV come from the germline V gene (reference sequence). V was cut by 5 bases and J by 5 bases, with 18 bases left in between. This CDR3 is 15 amino acids long. CDR3 sequence (DNA): TGTGCCAGCAGTCCAAACAGGGTGGTTTGGACTGAAGCTTTCTTT. This encodes CASSPNRVVWTEAFF.

This clonotype was picked up a small number of times. This chain joins TRBV12-3 or TRBV12-4 and TRBJ2-7, with D perhaps given as TRBD1 or TRBD2 (6 bases each). This CDR3 is built from 14 residues. The germline V and J ends were trimmed by 1 base and 7 bases, with 14 bases remaining between them. Written as DNA, the CDR3 is TGTGCCAGCAGTTTAGTCCTACAGGGAGGTGAGCAGTACGTC. It translates to CASSLVLQGGEQYV.

The gene calls are TRBV10-3 and TRBJ2-1; 7 bases are shared with TRBD2. Germline V CDR1 and CDR2: ENHRY, SYGVKD. The CDR3 is 17 residues long. Trimming at V came to 0 bases and at J to 5 bases, leaving 10 bases not matched to a gene. The CDR3 sequence is CAISESAASGAHNEQFF. As DNA, the CDR3 is TGTGCCATCAGTGAGTCGGCGGCTAGCGGAGCCCACAATGAGCAGTTCTTC.

This clonotype was observed a few times. The chain joins TRBV12-3 or TRBV12-4 to TRBJ2-1; no reliable D call. Trimming took 2 bases from V and 2 from J, leaving 10 bases between them. The CDR3 sequence is 15 residues long. For the CDR3, the DNA is TGTGCCAGCAGTTTAAGGTCACTACCCTACAATGAGCAGTTCTTC. Protein sequence: CASSLRSLPYNEQFF.

In its sample, this clonotype was seen a few times. The chain recombines TRBV5-4 with TRBJ2-7, with no clear D. V gave up 3 bases and J gave up 2 bases, with 12 bases separating them. This CDR3 has 14 amino acids. Germline CDR1 reads SGHNT; CDR2 reads YYREEE (reference sequence). CDR3 DNA sequence: TGTGCCAGCAGCTCGCCGGGTGGGGCCTACGAGCAGTACTTC. Protein sequence: CASSSPGGAYEQYF.

This chain joins TRBV2 and TRBJ2-7; D ambiguous. This CDR3 spans 14 amino acids. The V end lost 2 bases, the J end lost 1 base, and 9 bases lay between the germline ends. Germline V gene data show CDR1 as SNHLY and CDR2 as FYNNEI. The CDR3 is CASSELPGSYEQYF. CDR3 nucleotide sequence: TGTGCCAGCAGTGAACTGCCAGGATCCTACGAGCAGTACTTC.

A few counts support this clonotype. The chain links TRBV15 to TRBJ2-7; D is ambiguous. The CDR3 is 15 residues long. V was pared by 0 bases and J by 7 bases, with 16 bases between. The germline V gene encodes CDR1 LNHNV and CDR2 YYDKDF (reference sequence). The CDR3 is CATSRDMTSSWEQYF. Written as DNA, the CDR3 is TGTGCCACCAGCAGAGATATGACCTCGTCGTGGGAGCAGTACTTC.

The chain uses TRBV20-1 and TRBJ2-1; D possibly corresponds to TRBD2 (5 bases). CDR3 length equals 15 residues. Deletions cut 3 bases from V and 0 bases from J, with 12 bases between. Germline V CDR1 and CDR2: DFQATT, SNEGSKA (reference sequence). CDR3 in amino acids: CSARPLASSYNEQFF. The DNA for the CDR3 is TGCAGTGCTAGGCCGCTAGCTAGCTCCTACAATGAGCAGTTCTTC.

This clonotype was counted at least ten times. V gene TRBV7-6 combines with J gene TRBJ2-1; the D gene is possibly TRBD1 (5 bases). This CDR3 region has 14 residues. CDR1 and CDR2 from the germline V gene are SGHVS and FNYEAQ. The V gene lost 1 base and the J gene lost 5 bases, with 9 bases spanning the gap. The CDR3 sequence: CASSLGDSNNEQFF. CDR3 DNA: TGTGCCAGCAGCTTAGGAGACAGTAACAATGAGCAGTTCTTC.

The rearrangement uses TRBV7-6 and TRBJ1-1; D is unresolved. Looked up from germline, CDR1 is SGHVS and CDR2 is FNYEAQ. V lost 4 bases and J lost 1, with 10 bases in between. This CDR3 has 14 amino acids. CDR3 bases: TGTGCCAGCAGCTCGGCTAATTCGAACACTGAAGCTTTCTTT. This translates into CASSSANSNTEAFF. Combining the CDR3 with reference TRBV7-6 and TRBJ1-1 gives the whole variable domain GAGVSQSPRYKVTKRGQDVALRCDPISGHVSLYWYRQALGQGPEFLTYFNYEAQQDKSGLPNDRFSAERPEGSISTLTIQRTEQRDSAMYRCASSSANSNTEAFFGQGTRLTVV.

This clonotype was recorded a few times. This chain connects TRBV7-9 to TRBJ2-1; 8 bases map to TRBD1. Germline-derived CDR1 and CDR2 are SEHNR and FQNEAQ (reference sequence). This CDR3 contains 17 residues. The junction had 11 bases not matched to a gene; V was cut back by 4 bases and J by 3 bases. For the CDR3, the DNA is TGTGCCAGCAGCTCAACGACAGGGGTTGGTATCTACAATGAGCAGTTCTTC. It translates to CASSSTTGVGIYNEQFF.

This clonotype was picked up many times. The chain carries TRBV7-8 and TRBJ2-7; the D gene could be TRBD1 or TRBD2 (5 bases each). The ends were cut back, 6 bases at V and 2 bases at J, with 20 bases in the middle. The CDR3 consists of 16 residues. Germline-derived CDR1 and CDR2 are SGHVS and FQNEAQ. CDR3 in amino acids: CASSTGAGTGPYEQYF. CDR3 coding DNA: TGTGCCAGCAGTACCGGTGCCGGGACGGGGCCCTACGAGCAGTACTTC.